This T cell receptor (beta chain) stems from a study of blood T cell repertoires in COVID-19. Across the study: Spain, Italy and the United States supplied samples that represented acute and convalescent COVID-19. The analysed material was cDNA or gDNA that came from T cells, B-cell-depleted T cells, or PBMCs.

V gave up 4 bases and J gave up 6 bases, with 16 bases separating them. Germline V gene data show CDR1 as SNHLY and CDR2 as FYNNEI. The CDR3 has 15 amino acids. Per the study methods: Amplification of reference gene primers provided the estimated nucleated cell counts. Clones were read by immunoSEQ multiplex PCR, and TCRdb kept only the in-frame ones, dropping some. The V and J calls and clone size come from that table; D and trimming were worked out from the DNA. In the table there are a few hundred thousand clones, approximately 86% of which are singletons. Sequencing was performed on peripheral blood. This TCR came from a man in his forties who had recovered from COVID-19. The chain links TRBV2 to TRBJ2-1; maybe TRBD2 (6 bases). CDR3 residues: CASSGGLAAGNEQFF. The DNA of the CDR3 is TGTGCCAGCAGTGGGGGACTGGCGGCCGGCAATGAGCAGTTCTTC.